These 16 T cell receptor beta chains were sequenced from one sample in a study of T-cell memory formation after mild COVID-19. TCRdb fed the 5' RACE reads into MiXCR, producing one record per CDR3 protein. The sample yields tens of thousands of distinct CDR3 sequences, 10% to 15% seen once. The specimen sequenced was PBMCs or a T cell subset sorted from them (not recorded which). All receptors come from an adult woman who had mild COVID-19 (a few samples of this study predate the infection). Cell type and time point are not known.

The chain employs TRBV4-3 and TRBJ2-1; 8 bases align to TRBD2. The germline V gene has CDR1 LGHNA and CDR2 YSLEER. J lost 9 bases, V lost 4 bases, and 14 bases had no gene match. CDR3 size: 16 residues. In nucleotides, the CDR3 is TGCGCCAGCAGCCTCCTCCGACCAGCGGGAGCGTGTGAGCAGTTCTTC. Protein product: CASSLLRPAGACEQFF.

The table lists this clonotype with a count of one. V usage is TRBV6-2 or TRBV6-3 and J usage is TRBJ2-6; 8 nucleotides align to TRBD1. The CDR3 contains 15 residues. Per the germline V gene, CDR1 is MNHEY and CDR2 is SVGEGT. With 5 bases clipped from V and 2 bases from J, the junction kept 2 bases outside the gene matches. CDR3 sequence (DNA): TGTGCCAGCAGTACGGACAGGGCTGGGGCCAACGTCCTGACTTTC. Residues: CASSTDRAGANVLTF.

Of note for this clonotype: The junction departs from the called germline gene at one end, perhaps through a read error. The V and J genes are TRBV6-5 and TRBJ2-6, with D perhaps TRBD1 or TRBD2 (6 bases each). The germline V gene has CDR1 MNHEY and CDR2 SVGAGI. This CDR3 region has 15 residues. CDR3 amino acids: CASSPQGGGDNVLTF. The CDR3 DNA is TGTGCCAGCAGTCCACAGGGAGGTGGGGACAACGTCCTGACTTTC.

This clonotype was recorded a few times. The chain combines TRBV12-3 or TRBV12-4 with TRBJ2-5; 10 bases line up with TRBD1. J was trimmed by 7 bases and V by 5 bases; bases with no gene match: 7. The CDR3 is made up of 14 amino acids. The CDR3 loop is CASSAGTGVGTQYF. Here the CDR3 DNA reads TGTGCCAGCAGTGCCGGGACAGGGGTGGGGACCCAGTACTTC.

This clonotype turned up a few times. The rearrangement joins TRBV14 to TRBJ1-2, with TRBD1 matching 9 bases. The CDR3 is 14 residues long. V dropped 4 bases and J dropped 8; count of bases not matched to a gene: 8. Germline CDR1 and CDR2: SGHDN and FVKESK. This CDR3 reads CASSRRGTGRGYTF. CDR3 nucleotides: TGTGCCAGCAGCCGTCGCGGGACAGGGCGCGGCTACACCTTC.

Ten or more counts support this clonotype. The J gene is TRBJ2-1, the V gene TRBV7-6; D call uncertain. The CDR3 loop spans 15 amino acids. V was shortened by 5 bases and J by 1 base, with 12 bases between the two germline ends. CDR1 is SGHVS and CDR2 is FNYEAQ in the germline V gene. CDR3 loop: CASSPPGTSYNEQFF. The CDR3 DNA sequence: TGTGCCAGCAGCCCCCCGGGTACGTCCTACAATGAGCAGTTCTTC.

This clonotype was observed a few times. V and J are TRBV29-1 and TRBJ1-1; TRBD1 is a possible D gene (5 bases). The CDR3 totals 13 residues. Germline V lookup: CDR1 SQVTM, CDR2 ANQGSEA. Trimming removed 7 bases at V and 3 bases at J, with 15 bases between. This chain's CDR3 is CSASQTGDTEAFF. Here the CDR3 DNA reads TGCAGCGCTTCCCAGACGGGGGACACTGAAGCTTTCTTT.

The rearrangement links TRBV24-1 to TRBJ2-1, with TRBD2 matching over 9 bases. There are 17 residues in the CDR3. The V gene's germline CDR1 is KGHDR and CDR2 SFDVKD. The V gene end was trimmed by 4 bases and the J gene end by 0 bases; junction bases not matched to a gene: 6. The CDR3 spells CATSDGLAISSYNEQFF. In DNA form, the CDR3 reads TGTGCCACCAGTGACGGACTAGCGATAAGCTCCTACAATGAGCAGTTCTTC.

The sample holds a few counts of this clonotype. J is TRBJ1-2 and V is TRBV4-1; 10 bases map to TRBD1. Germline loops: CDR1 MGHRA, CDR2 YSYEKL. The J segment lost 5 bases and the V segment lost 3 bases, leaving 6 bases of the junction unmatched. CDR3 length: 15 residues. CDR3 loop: CASSQRQGAGYGYTF. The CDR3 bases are TGCGCCAGCAGCCAGAGACAGGGGGCGGGTTATGGCTACACCTTC.

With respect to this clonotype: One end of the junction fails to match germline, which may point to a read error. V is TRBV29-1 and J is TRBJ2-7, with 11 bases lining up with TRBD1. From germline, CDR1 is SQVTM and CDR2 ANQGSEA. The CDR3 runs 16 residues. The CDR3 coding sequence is TGCAGCGTTGACTACGCCCGGGACAGGGGGTCCTCCGAGCAGTACTTC. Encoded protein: CSVDYARDRGSSEQYF.

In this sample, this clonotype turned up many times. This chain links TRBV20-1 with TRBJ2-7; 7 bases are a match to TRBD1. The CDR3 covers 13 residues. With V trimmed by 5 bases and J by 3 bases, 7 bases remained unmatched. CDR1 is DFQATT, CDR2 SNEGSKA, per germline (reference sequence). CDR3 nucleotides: TGCAGTGCTGCCACCGGGGACAGCTACGAGCAGTACTTC. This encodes CSAATGDSYEQYF.

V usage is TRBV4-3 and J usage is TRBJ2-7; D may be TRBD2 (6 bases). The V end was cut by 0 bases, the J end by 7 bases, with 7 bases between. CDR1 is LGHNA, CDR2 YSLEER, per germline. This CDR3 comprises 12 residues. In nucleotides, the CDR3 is TGCGCCAGCAGCCAAGACGCGGGGGAGCAGTACTTC. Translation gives CASSQDAGEQYF.

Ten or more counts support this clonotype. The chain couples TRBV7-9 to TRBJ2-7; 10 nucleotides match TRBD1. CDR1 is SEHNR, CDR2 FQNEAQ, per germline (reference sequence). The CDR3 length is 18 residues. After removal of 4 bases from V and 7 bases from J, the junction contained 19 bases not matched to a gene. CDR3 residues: CASSSASTGGAASREQYF. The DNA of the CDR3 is TGTGCCAGCAGCTCGGCCTCGACAGGGGGCGCGGCGTCTCGGGAGCAGTACTTC.

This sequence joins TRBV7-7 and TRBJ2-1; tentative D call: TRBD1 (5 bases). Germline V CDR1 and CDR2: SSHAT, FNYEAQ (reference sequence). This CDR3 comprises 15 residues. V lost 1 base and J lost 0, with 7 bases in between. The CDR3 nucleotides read TGTGCCAGCAGCTTAGACAGGAGCTCCTACAATGAGCAGTTCTTC. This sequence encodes CASSLDRSSYNEQFF.

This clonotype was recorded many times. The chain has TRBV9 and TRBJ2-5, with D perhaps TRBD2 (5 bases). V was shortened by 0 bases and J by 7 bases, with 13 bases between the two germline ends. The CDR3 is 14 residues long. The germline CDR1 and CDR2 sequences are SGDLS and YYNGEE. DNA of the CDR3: TGTGCCAGCAGCGTAGCAGCGGCCGTTGGGACCCAGTACTTC. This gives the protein CASSVAAAVGTQYF.

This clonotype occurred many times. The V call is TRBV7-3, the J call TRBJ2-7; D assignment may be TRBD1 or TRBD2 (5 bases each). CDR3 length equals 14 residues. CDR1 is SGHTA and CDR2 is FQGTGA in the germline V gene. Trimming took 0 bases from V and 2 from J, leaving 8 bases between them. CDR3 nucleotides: TGTGCCAGCAGCTTAACCGAGGGGCCCTACGAGCAGTACTTC. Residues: CASSLTEGPYEQYF.